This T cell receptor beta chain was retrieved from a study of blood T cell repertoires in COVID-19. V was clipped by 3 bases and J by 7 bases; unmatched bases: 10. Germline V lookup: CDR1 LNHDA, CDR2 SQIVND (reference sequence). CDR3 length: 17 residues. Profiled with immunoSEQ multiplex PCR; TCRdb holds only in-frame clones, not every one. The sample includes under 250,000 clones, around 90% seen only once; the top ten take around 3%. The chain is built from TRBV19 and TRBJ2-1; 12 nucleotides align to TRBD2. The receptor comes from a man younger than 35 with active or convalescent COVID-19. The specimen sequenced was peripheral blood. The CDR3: CASSITNLAGGRNEQFF. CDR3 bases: TGTGCCAGTAGTATCACCAACCTAGCGGGAGGGAGGAATGAGCAGTTCTTC.